A few counts support the clone carrying this T cell receptor (beta chain). What it binds is unknown. This entry is derived from a study of human T cells and chemical hapten exposure. On the study more broadly: Women made up most patients, who had alopecia areata, totalis or universalis. General observations from the study: Sensitizing to DPC left TCRs with a frequency above 1 in 1000 unaltered.

Time point here: patch test 2, 6 weeks after DPC sensitization. Noted treatment: therapeutic diphenylcyclopropenone sensitization with weekly scalp DPC. Ahead of applying each patch test, blood was sampled. Using its own MiXCR run on the RACE reads, TCRdb lists one record per CDR3 protein. Of around 99,000 distinct CDR3 sequences listed, around 10% are singletons. The germline gives CDR1 KGHDR, CDR2 SFDVKD. This CDR3 region has 15 residues. V shed 8 bases and J 3 bases; nucleotides not matched to a gene: 10. This TCR was recovered from a man in his forties with alopecia areata. Some clones in this sample may be carry-over from other donors' samples. Sequenced here: whole blood, sampled in connection with sensitization to the hapten diphenylcyclopropenone (DPC). The chain links TRBV24-1 to TRBJ2-3; TRBD1 matches at 7 bases. CDR3 sequence (DNA): TGTGCCACCACTTCCTCCGGCAGGGGGACAGATACGCAGTATTTT. Encoded protein: CATTSSGRGTDTQYF.